This T cell receptor (beta chain) was retrieved from a study of OX40 agonist ivuxolimab in advanced cancers. Profiled with immunoSEQ multiplex PCR; TCRdb holds only in-frame clones, not every one. The sample has tens of thousands of clones, 90% to 95% seen once; the top ten hold around 4.8%. The table lists this clone with a few counts. Trimming took 6 bases from V and 1 from J, leaving 6 bases between them. The CDR3 spans 11 residues. From germline, CDR1 is DFQATT and CDR2 SNEGSKA (reference sequence). This rearrangement joins TRBV20-1 to TRBJ1-1, with D unclear. This specimen was CD4+ or CD8+ T cells sorted from blood, taken in a trial of the OX40 agonist ivuxolimab. This receptor was identified in an adult with an advanced solid tumor such as melanoma, head and neck, liver or kidney cancer. The CDR3 DNA sequence: TGCAGTGCGACCTCGAACACTGAAGCTTTCTTT. Translated, it gives CSATSNTEAFF.